The 25 T cell receptor beta chains reported below all come from one sample, sequenced in a study of tumor and adjacent non-tumor tissue in lung cancer. The template was RNA from unsorted bulk tissue. The normal lung tissue was taken more than 3 cm from the tumor edge. The library came from three nested PCR rounds adapted from ARM-PCR protocols. TCRdb ran MiXCR on the multiplex PCR reads and lists one entry per CDR3 protein. In the table there are over 100,000 distinct CDR3 sequences, 62% of which are singletons. Sequencing used distant non-tumor lung tissue. The receptors shown here come from a man aged 55 to 70 with non-small cell lung cancer.

As to this clonotype: This is likely a read error, given that the CDR3 carries no conserved phenylalanine or tryptophan at its end. The chain couples TRBV30 to TRBJ1-2, with D possibly matching TRBD1 (6 bases). The CDR3 consists of 15 residues. With 4 bases removed from V and 8 bases from J, the gap between germline ends came to 23 bases. CDR1 is GTSNPN and CDR2 is SVGIG in the germline V gene (reference sequence). Written as DNA, the CDR3 is TGTGCCTGGATGACTACAGGGATGGGGCGCGGGGGCTACACCTCC. It translates to CAWMTTGMGRGGYTS.

Comment on this clonotype: At one boundary the junction diverges from the germline segment, which might be a read error. V is TRBV5-4 and J is TRBJ1-2; weak D call: TRBD1 (6 bases). Germline CDR1 reads SGHNT; CDR2 reads YYREEE (reference sequence). This CDR3 is 14 amino acids long. CDR3 region: CASSPEQGDYGYTF. CDR3 nucleotides: TGTGCCAGCAGCCCGGAACAGGGCGACTATGGCTACACCTTT.

The gene calls are TRBV4-1 and TRBJ2-1; D is unclear. The germline V gene encodes CDR1 MGHRA and CDR2 YSYEKL. This CDR3 contains 18 residues. Trimming removed 1 base from V and 4 bases from J, with 20 bases in between. The CDR3 loop reads CASSQAASISISYNEQFF. CDR3 nucleotides: TGCGCCAGCAGCCAAGCCGCATCCATTTCCATATCTTACAATGAGCAGTTCTTC.

About this clonotype: At one end, the junction sequence differs from germline, possibly due to a read error. The chain combines TRBV14 with TRBJ1-2; a weak D match, TRBD1 (5 bases). The CDR3 spans 15 residues. CDR1 and CDR2 from the germline V gene are SGHDN and FVKESK. The CDR3 reads CASRQGRGKLYGYTF. Written as DNA, the CDR3 is TGTGCCAGCAGACAAGGGAGGGGAAAGCTATATGGCTACACCTTC.

On this clonotype itself: Given the absence of the conserved phenylalanine or tryptophan at the CDR3 end, a read error is likely. J is TRBJ2-1 and V is TRBV11-3, with 7 bases identical to TRBD2. Per germline, CDR1 SGHNT and CDR2 YENEEA. The CDR3 has 14 residues. The CDR3 reads CASSWEELANAQFL. CDR3 in DNA: TGTGCCAGCAGCTGGGAAGAACTAGCGAATGCGCAGTTCCTC.

A remark on this clonotype: The conserved phenylalanine or tryptophan normally closing the CDR3 is absent here, so this likely arose from a read error. The rearrangement uses TRBV6-5 and TRBJ1-6; no clear D. CDR3 length equals 15 residues. Germline CDR1 is MNHEY and CDR2 is SVGAGI. The V end lost 5 bases, the J end lost 0 bases, and 8 bases lay between the germline ends. CDR3: CASSQVTSYNSPLHY. The CDR3 DNA reads TGTGCCAGCAGTCAAGTCACCTCCTATAATTCACCCCTCCACTAT.

Worth noting for this clonotype: Sequence at one end of the junction differs from germline and may be a read error. The chain is built from TRBV11-3 and TRBJ2-3; D remains unclear. CDR3 size: 13 residues. Germline CDR1 SGHNT, CDR2 YENEEA. CDR3 coding DNA: TGTGCCAGCTGCTCTGGCGCCACATATACGCAGTATTTT. Encoded protein: CASCSGATYTQYF.

As concerns this clonotype: Without the conserved terminal phenylalanine or tryptophan, this CDR3 likely stems from a read error. This chain uses TRBV6-2 or TRBV6-3 with TRBJ1-1; TRBD1 agrees at 7 bases. Germline CDR1 is MNHEY and CDR2 is SVGEGT. The J segment lost 0 bases and the V segment lost 5 bases, leaving 6 bases of the junction unmatched. The length of the CDR3 is 15 residues. The CDR3 DNA reads TGTGCCAGCAGTATACGACAGGGAATGAACACTGAAGCTTTCATT. It codes for CASSIRQGMNTEAFI.

The chain couples TRBV6-1 to TRBJ2-7; D is possibly TRBD2 (6 bases). This CDR3 has 13 amino acids. Trimming removed 3 bases at V and 10 bases at J, with 16 bases between. Per the germline V gene, CDR1 is MNHNS and CDR2 is SASEGT. The chain's CDR3 is CASSEDYSSEQYF. CDR3 sequence (DNA): TGTGCCAGCAGTGAGGACTACTCGTCCGAACAGTACTTC.

The chain recombines TRBV7-9 with TRBJ2-2, with a weak D call TRBD2 (6 bases). Looked up from germline, CDR1 is SEHNR and CDR2 is FQNEAQ (reference sequence). Trimming stripped 4 bases from V and 0 bases from J, with 18 bases between. This CDR3 spans 18 amino acids. CDR3 coding DNA: TGTGCCAGCAGCTCGGGGACTGTCGGGACGACGAACACCGGGGAGCTGTTTTTT. This codes for CASSSGTVGTTNTGELFF. Variable domain in full (rest from reference TRBV7-9 and TRBJ2-2): DTGVSQNPRHKITKRGQNVTFRCDPISEHNRLYWYRQTLGQGPEFLTYFQNEAQLEKSRLLSDRFSAERPKGSFSTLEIQRTEQGDSAMYLCASSSGTVGTTNTGELFFGEGSRLTVL.

Worth noting for this clonotype: Because the CDR3 is missing its conserved closing phenylalanine or tryptophan, this is likely a read error. The DNA is omitted, as the CDR3 cannot be located on it reliably, and the CDR3 follows TCRdb's listing. V and J are TRBV14 and TRBJ2-3; the table's D call, TRBD1, was not checked against the DNA. The CDR3 contains 15 residues when both ends are counted. Per the germline V gene, CDR1 is SGHDN and CDR2 is FVKESK. CDR3: CASSTTGSRLDTLYV.

About this clonotype itself: A much larger clone lies a single base off, so this may be a read error. The chain couples TRBV14 to TRBJ2-2, with D unclear. CDR3 length: 13 residues. CDR1 SGHDN and CDR2 FVKESK come from the germline V gene. DNA of the CDR3: TGTGACAGCAGCCAAGTATTTTCCGGGGAGCTGTTTTTT. Its protein product is CDSSQVFSGELFF.

Concerning this clonotype itself: The final CDR3 position lacks the conserved phenylalanine or tryptophan, pointing to a likely read error. The limits of the CDR3 on the DNA are not certain, so only TCRdb's listed CDR3 is given. The rearrangement uses TRBV10-2 and TRBJ1-4. Germline V gene sequence: CDR1 WSHSY, CDR2 SAAADI. The CDR3 contains 13 residues when both ends are counted. The CDR3 sequence is CASSEIGQEKLFS.

Details on this clonotype: A much larger clone is a single base away; this may be a read error. The chain combines TRBV6-1 with TRBJ2-3, with D hard to call. The V gene's germline CDR1 is MNHNS and CDR2 SASEGT. The CDR3 loop spans 13 amino acids. CDR3 bases: TGTGCCAGCAAATGGCAGAGCACAGATACGCCGTATTTT. Translated: CASKWQSTDTPYF.

Concerning this clonotype itself: Relative to the germline gene, one junction end is altered; a read error may explain this. The chain employs TRBV20-1 and TRBJ2-1, with 13 bases that match TRBD2. This CDR3 region has 17 residues. Germline V gene data show CDR1 as DFQATT and CDR2 as SNEGSKA (reference sequence). CDR3 loop: CSARVKGLAGTYNVQFF. The CDR3 DNA reads TGCAGTGCTAGAGTGAAGGGACTAGCGGGGACTTACAATGTGCAGTTCTTC.

As regards this clonotype: This may arise from a read error, as a much more abundant clone is one base away. This chain connects TRBV28 to TRBJ1-2; 9 bases agree with TRBD1. CDR1 and CDR2 (germline): MDHEN, SYDVKM. V was pared by 9 bases and J by 8 bases, with 16 bases of the junction left unmatched. This CDR3 region has 15 residues. The CDR3 DNA reads as TGTGCCAGGTCAATTAACAGGGGGCTTGGACGCGGCTACACCTTC. The encoded protein is CARSINRGLGRGYTF.

With respect to this clonotype: The missing conserved phenylalanine or tryptophan at the end of this CDR3 makes a read error likely. The gene calls are TRBV4-1 and TRBJ2-2; weak D call: TRBD1 (6 bases). Deletions cut 7 bases from V and 8 bases from J, with 17 bases between. From germline, CDR1 is MGHRA and CDR2 YSYEKL. This CDR3 contains 14 residues. Here the CDR3 reads CASNLGGGGGELFS. In DNA, the CDR3 is TGCGCCAGCAACCTAGGGGGTGGAGGAGGGGAGCTGTTTTCT.

Comments on this clonotype: This could be a read error, since a much larger clone is one nucleotide away. This sequence joins TRBV6-1 and TRBJ1-1; D perhaps matches TRBD1 (6 bases). Germline V gene sequence: CDR1 MNHNS, CDR2 SASEGT. The CDR3 is 13 residues long. The CDR3 nucleotides read TGTGCCAGCAGGAGAACTGGGGGCACTGAAGCTCTCTTT. Translation gives CASRRTGGTEALF.

This clonotype came up a few times. An end of the junction differs from the germline gene, which may be a read error. The chain joins TRBV12-3 or TRBV12-4 to TRBJ1-2; D remains ambiguous. The CDR3 runs 13 residues. The CDR3 sequence is CASSSAVAYGYTF. The CDR3 DNA is TGTGCCAGCAGTTCAGCAGTGGCCTATGGCTACACCTTT.

The V and J genes are TRBV29-1 and TRBJ1-2; D is uncertain. Germline lookup yields CDR1 SQVTM and CDR2 ANQGSEA. This CDR3 spans 14 amino acids. Trimming took 4 bases from V and 5 from J, leaving 17 bases between them. The CDR3 DNA sequence: TGCAGCGTTGGAATGGAACAGCCGAGATATGGCTACACCTTC. It yields the protein CSVGMEQPRYGYTF.

Notes on this clonotype: One end of the junction varies from germline; a read error may be responsible. The rearrangement uses TRBV4-3 and TRBJ2-1, with TRBD1 matching over 7 bases. From germline, CDR1 is LGHNA and CDR2 YSLEER. This CDR3 is built from 13 residues. CDR3 nucleotide sequence: TGCGTCAGCAGCCAGGACAGGCAGGCTATGACGATCTTC. It translates to CVSSQDRQAMTIF.

On this clonotype: This could be a read error, since a much larger clone is one nucleotide away. The V call is TRBV12-3 or TRBV12-4, the J call TRBJ1-5; 9 positions agree with TRBD1. The CDR3 totals 15 residues. CDR3 sequence: CVSSGTGFVGQPQHF. The CDR3 DNA follows: TGTGTCAGCAGTGGGACAGGGTTCGTGGGTCAGCCCCAGCATTTT.

Note on this clonotype: Given the absence of the conserved phenylalanine or tryptophan at the CDR3 end, a read error is likely. The rearrangement links TRBV6-6 to TRBJ1-6; tentatively, D is TRBD1 (5 bases). V lost 2 bases and J 6 bases, leaving 14 bases between the germline ends. Germline assignment: CDR1 MNHNY and CDR2 SVGAGI (reference sequence). CDR3 length equals 16 residues. Here the CDR3 reads CASSYGEGTRNSPLHI. The CDR3 DNA is TGTGCCAGCAGTTACGGGGAGGGGACCCGTAATTCACCCCTCCACATT.

Details on this clonotype: An end of the junction does not agree with germline; a read error may underlie this. The chain has TRBV10-3 and TRBJ1-6, with D tentatively TRBD1 (5 bases). The CDR3 extends over 13 amino acids. Germline lookup yields CDR1 ENHRY and CDR2 SYGVKD. This CDR3 is CAMTQVKASLLHF. CDR3 in DNA: TGTGCCATGACACAGGTAAAGGCATCACTCCTCCACTTT.

This clonotype was observed many times. The V gene is TRBV29-1, the J gene TRBJ1-1; no reliable D call. The V and J ends lost 2 bases and 7 bases respectively, with 11 bases between them. The germline V gene has CDR1 SQVTM and CDR2 ANQGSEA. This CDR3 has 12 amino acids. For the CDR3, the DNA is TGCAGCGTTGAAACGCCGGAGGGTGAAGCTTTCTTT. It is translated as CSVETPEGEAFF.